Listed here are 20 T cell receptor beta chains from one sample, sequenced in a study of cytomegalovirus exposure and HLA in healthy donors. TCRdb's copy holds only in-frame clones and misses some; the assay was immunoSEQ multiplex PCR. The profile shows about 150,000 clones, 70% to 90% of them singletons. The sequenced material came from PBMCs. These TCRs come from a woman aged 18-30 years in good health and CMV-seropositive.

This chain connects TRBV11-1 to TRBJ2-7, with a weak D call TRBD2 (5 bases). The CDR3 runs 14 residues. Germline V gene lookup returns CDR1 SGHAT and CDR2 FQDESV (reference sequence). Trimming took 4 bases from V and 3 from J, leaving 13 bases between them. In DNA form, the CDR3 reads TGTGCCAGCAGCTCCGACTACCCCAGCTACGAGCAGTACTTC. Its protein is CASSSDYPSYEQYF.

V and J are TRBV18 and TRBJ2-6, with 8 bases matching TRBD1. Germline lookup yields CDR1 KGHSH and CDR2 LQKENI. The CDR3 loop spans 18 amino acids. Losses at the gene ends were 3 bases for V and 1 base for J; bases not matched to a gene: 8. The CDR3 bases are TGTGCCAGCTCACCTGGGACAGGCGAGGGGTCTGGGGCCAACGTCCTGACTTTC. Translation: CASSPGTGEGSGANVLTF.

The rearrangement uses TRBV7-6 and TRBJ2-3; D is perhaps TRBD1 (6 bases). Germline lookup yields CDR1 SGHVS and CDR2 FNYEAQ. The CDR3 extends over 16 amino acids. V shed 3 bases and J shed 1 base, with 14 bases lying between them. The CDR3 DNA follows: TGTGCCAGCAGCTTGCTCGCAGGGGAAGGCACAGATACGCAGTATTTT. Translating it yields CASSLLAGEGTDTQYF.

This clone was seen a single time. The V call is TRBV7-9, the J call TRBJ1-4, with unresolved D. The CDR3 covers 13 residues. Germline CDR1 is SEHNR and CDR2 is FQNEAQ (reference sequence). Trimming removed 5 bases at V and 8 bases at J, with 12 bases between. Here the CDR3 reads CASSPSLGEKLFF. The CDR3, as DNA: TGTGCCAGCAGCCCATCGCTCGGGGAAAAACTGTTTTTT.

This rearrangement joins TRBV6-1 to TRBJ1-2; 9 bases match TRBD1. The germline gives CDR1 MNHNS, CDR2 SASEGT. Trimming removed 5 bases from V and 6 bases from J; junction bases left unmatched: 7. CDR3 size: 14 residues. The CDR3: CASSLEDRGNGYTF. CDR3 nucleotide sequence: TGTGCCAGCAGTTTGGAGGACAGGGGAAATGGCTACACCTTC.

This clone appeared a single time. The chain recombines TRBV6-5 with TRBJ1-2; no clear D gene. The length of the CDR3 is 13 residues. Per germline, CDR1 MNHEY and CDR2 SVGAGI. The V gene lost 5 bases and the J gene lost 2 bases, with 9 bases spanning the gap. The DNA for the CDR3 is TGTGCCAGCAGTCGACGGGAAAACTATGGCTACACCTTC. It yields the protein CASSRRENYGYTF.

J is TRBJ1-3 and V is TRBV5-1; possible D gene TRBD1, 5 bases. This CDR3 is built from 13 residues. CDR1 is SGHRS and CDR2 is YFSETQ in the germline V gene. V lost 0 bases and J 8 bases, leaving 9 bases between the germline ends. The CDR3 loop reads CASSLERGYTIYF. The CDR3 DNA reads as TGCGCCAGCAGCTTGGAAAGGGGTTACACCATATATTTT.

The CDR3, as DNA: TGTGCCAGCAGCCTTGACAGGGGGCGGGATACGCAGTATTTT. Amino acids: CASSLDRGRDTQYF. The genes are TRBV2 and TRBJ2-3; TRBD1 matches 10 bases. The CDR3 length is 14 residues. The germline V gene has CDR1 SNHLY and CDR2 FYNNEI. The junction had 6 bases not matched to a gene; V was cut back by 6 bases and J by 6 bases.

This clone appeared a single time. V usage is TRBV19 and J usage is TRBJ2-5; 7 bases match TRBD2. Germline-derived CDR1 and CDR2 are LNHDA and SQIVND (reference sequence). The CDR3 contains 17 residues. Unmatched junction bases numbered 17, after V lost 6 bases and J lost 4 bases. The CDR3 is CASSPGPRERWIETQYF. The CDR3 DNA is TGTGCCAGTAGCCCTGGGCCGCGGGAGCGTTGGATAGAGACCCAGTACTTC.

This sequence joins TRBV7-2 and TRBJ2-1, with 8 bases identical to TRBD2. Germline V lookup: CDR1 SGHTA, CDR2 FQGNSA. The CDR3 has 16 residues. The V gene end was trimmed by 0 bases and the J gene end by 7 bases; junction bases not matched to a gene: 8. The CDR3 region has the DNA TGTGCCAGCAGCTTAGCGTCAGCGGGAGTGGCGAATGAGCAGTTCTTC. Translated: CASSLASAGVANEQFF.

V usage is TRBV6-5 and J usage is TRBJ2-2; tentative D call: TRBD2 (5 bases). The CDR3 has 14 amino acids. V was pared by 0 bases and J by 3 bases, with 5 bases between. The germline CDR1 and CDR2 sequences are MNHEY and SVGAGI. The CDR3 loop reads CASSYSRDTGELFF. CDR3 DNA: TGTGCCAGCAGTTACTCGAGGGACACCGGGGAGCTGTTTTTT.

The chain recombines TRBV28 with TRBJ2-7; 7 bases match TRBD1. The CDR3 extends over 15 amino acids. The V gene end was trimmed by 3 bases and the J gene end by 0 bases; junction bases not matched to a gene: 5. The V gene's germline CDR1 is MDHEN and CDR2 SYDVKM. CDR3: CASSFPTGASYEQYF. DNA for the CDR3: TGTGCCAGCAGTTTTCCAACAGGGGCCTCCTACGAGCAGTACTTC.

The rearrangement joins TRBV4-2 to TRBJ1-2, with D unclear. Per germline, CDR1 LGHNA and CDR2 YNFKEQ. V was trimmed by 0 bases and J by 0 bases, leaving 11 bases between them. CDR3 length: 16 amino acids. The CDR3 coding sequence is TGTGCCAGCAGCCAAGATCCCACAACCCCTAACTATGGCTACACCTTC. Translating gives CASSQDPTTPNYGYTF.

The chain couples TRBV5-8 to TRBJ2-7; 10 bases fit TRBD1. Trimming at V came to 4 bases and at J to 7 bases, leaving 5 bases not matched to a gene. CDR1 and CDR2 from the germline V gene are SGHTS and YDEGEE. The CDR3 consists of 13 residues. The CDR3 DNA sequence: TGTGCCAGCAGCATAGGGACAGGGGATGAGCAGTACTTC. This sequence encodes CASSIGTGDEQYF.

This clone came up once. In DNA form, the CDR3 reads TGTGCCAGCAGTTCCAGCGGAAGCACAGATACGCAGTATTTT. It translates to CASSSSGSTDTQYF. The gene calls are TRBV27 and TRBJ2-3; tentatively, D is TRBD2 (5 bases). CDR3 length equals 14 residues. V was shortened by 4 bases and J by 0 bases, with 8 bases between the two germline ends. The V gene's germline CDR1 is MNHEY and CDR2 SMNVEV (reference sequence).

This chain uses TRBV5-6 with TRBJ1-1; 8 positions match TRBD1. The CDR3 sequence is 14 residues long. From germline, CDR1 is SGHDT and CDR2 YYEEEE. With V trimmed by 5 bases and J by 5 bases, 8 bases remained unmatched. The CDR3: CASSRFWTGTEAFF. The DNA of the CDR3 is TGTGCCAGCAGTCGTTTTTGGACAGGGACTGAAGCTTTCTTT. Full variable domain (outside the CDR3, taken from reference TRBV5-6 and TRBJ1-1): DAGVTQSPTHLIKTRGQQVTLRCSPKSGHDTVSWYQQALGQGPQFIFQYYEEEERQRGNFPDRFSGHQFPNYSSELNVNALLLGDSALYLCASSRFWTGTEAFFGQGTRLTVV.

This chain uses TRBV10-1 with TRBJ2-7, with a weak D call TRBD2 (5 bases). The V and J ends lost 4 bases and 5 bases respectively, with 15 bases between them. This CDR3 has 14 residues. The germline gives CDR1 WNHNN, CDR2 SYGVQD (reference sequence). The CDR3 sequence: CASSGSGRGNEQYF. The CDR3 DNA follows: TGCGCCAGCAGTGGGAGTGGGAGAGGAAACGAGCAGTACTTC.

This chain joins TRBV5-1 and TRBJ2-5; 9 nucleotides match TRBD2. The CDR3 sequence is 18 residues long. The V gene end was trimmed by 1 base and the J gene end by 2 bases; junction bases not matched to a gene: 12. Germline loops: CDR1 SGHRS, CDR2 YFSETQ. In DNA, the CDR3 is TGCGCCAGCAGCTTGATTTTAGGGCGGGAGGGTCAGCAAGAGACCCAGTACTTC. Its translation: CASSLILGREGQQETQYF.

The chain joins TRBV6-5 to TRBJ2-1, with no clear D. This CDR3 has 11 residues. Germline assignment: CDR1 MNHEY and CDR2 SVGAGI. Deletions cut 6 bases from V and 7 bases from J, with 7 bases between. The CDR3, as DNA: TGTGCCAGCAGCCGTTATAATGAGCAGTTCTTC. Its protein product is CASSRYNEQFF.

The chain employs TRBV10-1 and TRBJ2-7, with 8 bases fitting TRBD1. J gave up 2 bases and V 4 bases, and 1 base lay outside the gene matches. The CDR3 is 13 amino acids. The germline CDR1 and CDR2 sequences are WNHNN and SYGVQD (reference sequence). The CDR3 here is CASSGTGTYEQYF. The CDR3 DNA reads TGCGCCAGCAGTGGGACAGGGACCTACGAGCAGTACTTC.